This T cell receptor (beta chain) was retrieved from a study of shared clonotypes between healthy human individuals. An even split of each subset's genomic DNA across several immunoSEQ plates was performed. The assay was immunoSEQ multiplex PCR, and TCRdb's table has in-frame clones only and misses some. The sample shows 2 million to 2.5 million clones, 90% to 97% of them seen only once. Trimming pared 1 base from V and 5 bases from J, leaving 23 bases between. CDR3 size: 18 residues. Germline loops: CDR1 MGHRA, CDR2 YSYEKL. The sample was naive CD4+ T cells sorted from blood. Subset here: CD45RA+ positively selected. This clonotype originated in a man aged 18 to 29 in good health. V is TRBV4-1 and J is TRBJ1-1; tentative D call: TRBD1 (5 bases). The CDR3 bases are TGCGCCAGCAGCCAAGTTCTCGGCAGGGCGGGCTGGGGGACTGAAGCTTTCTTT. Its protein is CASSQVLGRAGWGTEAFF.